This TCR beta chain was identified in a study of blood T cell repertoires in COVID-19. Germline V gene lookup returns CDR1 MNHEY and CDR2 SVGAGI. The length of the CDR3 is 13 residues. Trimming shortened V by 6 bases and J by 5 bases, and 11 bases separated the two germline ends. Using immunoSEQ multiplex PCR, the repertoire was profiled, and TCRdb retains in-frame clones only, with some absent. The sample has some 87,000 clones; over 70% are singletons. This TCR came from a man aged 50 or older who had recovered from COVID-19. Input material: peripheral blood. V is TRBV6-5 and J is TRBJ1-5; D remains ambiguous. CDR3 DNA: TGTGCCAGCAGGGAGGTGTCGGATCAGCCCCAGCATTTT. This sequence encodes CASREVSDQPQHF.